The rows below give T cell receptor beta chains drawn from one sample of a study of blood T cell repertoires in COVID-19. Method: immunoSEQ multiplex PCR; TCRdb's copy keeps in-frame clones and lacks some. The profile covers tens of thousands of clones, with 70% to 80% appearing a single time and more than 5% taken by the ten largest. The specimen was peripheral blood. These TCRs come from a man aged 45-65 years with active or convalescent COVID-19. The conserved cysteine and the conserved F or W are not part of the CDR3 here.

CDR3 protein,V gene
ASSLGLAETQY,TRBV2
ASSQSLGQGRYQETQY,TRBV16
ASSLATASNQPQH,TRBV7-2
ASSPMTGSTEAF,TRBV4-3
AWSVAGLNEQF,TRBV30
ASTRDREAYGYT,TRBV11-2
ALPTVEGGAYEQY,TRBV21-1
ASSSDRAGNTIY,TRBV5-5
ASSLQAKGTEAF,TRBV18
ASQGTSSNQPQH,TRBV7-9
ASSISGNQPQH,TRBV19
ASSSNRGLTRNIQY,TRBV5-6
ASSERTGNQPQH,TRBV6-1
ASSSRDRANSGANVLT,TRBV7-2
AWSNSFSYGYT,TRBV30
ASGSSGNTIY,TRBV5-1
ASSYILAGAYEQY,TRBV6-5
ASSGGANIPNYGYT,TRBV7-2
ATSDLRLSGGADNEQF,TRBV24-1
ASSEGYRVTEAF,TRBV25-1
ASSQRRGGFGTQY,TRBV3-1/TRBV3-2
ASSPREGGFEAF,TRBV18
ASSFFKGVNQPQH,TRBV27
ASIGQGEAKNIQY,TRBV6-6
ASSQERVGGQF,TRBV3-1/TRBV3-2
ATKHVGQGNTGELF,TRBV5-1
ASRSANYGYT,TRBV27
ASSEAPPGNTGELF,TRBV2
AISDSGGAGETQY,TRBV10-3
ASSLAKGPLYEQY,TRBV7-6
ASSFDYATEAF,TRBV5-1
ASSLTGTGVYGYT,TRBV10-2
ASNSRGKIGYT,TRBV12-3/TRBV12-4
ATSSRTNEKLF,TRBV15
ASSVGQGRGQPQH,TRBV19
ASSPTTGPRTDSGYT,TRBV7-9
AIIMTDSLYGYT,TRBV10-3
ASSFNLGAEAF,TRBV12-3/TRBV12-4
ASSRSGGSSNYGYT,TRBV19
ATSPSAGATEAF,TRBV24-1
ASSLVSVHYGYT,TRBV5-6
ASSLRQGAAGELF,TRBV7-2
ASSLALETGRSEAKNIQY,TRBV7-2
ASSSSGTYYGYT,TRBV5-4
ASFGAHSYEQY,TRBV6-5
ASSAGIYNSPLH,TRBV7-9
SASVVGQGNSPLH,TRBV20-1
ASSPGQGTYGELF,TRBV4-3
ASSISPGLAGENNEQF,TRBV11-2
ASSVDSSTNEKLF,TRBV25-1
ASRTGGDILGGYT,TRBV6-5
ASSSRTGAGNTIY,TRBV9
ASSYQGDTQY,TRBV27
ASRGQTNQETQY,TRBV2
ASSLTGVNQPQH,TRBV7-6
ASRPGLAEETQY,TRBV2
ASSRDSFSGNTIY,TRBV5-4
ASSPADRPDNYGYT,TRBV18
ASSSGGAGGYT,TRBV5-1
AWNHRDRDAGGYT,TRBV30